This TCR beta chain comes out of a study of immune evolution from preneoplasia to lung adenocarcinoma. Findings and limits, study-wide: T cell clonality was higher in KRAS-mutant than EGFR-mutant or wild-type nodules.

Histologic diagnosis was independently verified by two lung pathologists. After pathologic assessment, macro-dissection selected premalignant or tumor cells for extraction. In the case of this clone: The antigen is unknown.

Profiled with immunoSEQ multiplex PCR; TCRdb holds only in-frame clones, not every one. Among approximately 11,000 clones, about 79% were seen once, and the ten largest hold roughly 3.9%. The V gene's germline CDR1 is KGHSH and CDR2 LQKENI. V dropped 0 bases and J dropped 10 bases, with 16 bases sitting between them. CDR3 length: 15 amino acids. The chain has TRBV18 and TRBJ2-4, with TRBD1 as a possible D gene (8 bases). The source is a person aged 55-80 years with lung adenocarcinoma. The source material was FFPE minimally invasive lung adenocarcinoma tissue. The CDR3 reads CASSPPTGGVWIQYF. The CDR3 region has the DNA TGTGCCAGCTCACCACCCACAGGGGGGGTTTGGATTCAGTACTTC. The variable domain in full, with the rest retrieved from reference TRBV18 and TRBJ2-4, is NAGVMQNPRHLVRRRGQEARLRCSPMKGHSHVYWYRQLPEEGLKFMVYLQKENIIDESGMPKERFSAEFPKEGPSILRIQQVVRGDSAAYFCASSPPTGGVWIQYFGAGTRLSVL.